A single sample gave rise to the 24 T cell receptor beta chains below, sequenced in a study of T-cell memory formation after mild COVID-19. TCRdb analysed the 5' RACE reads with MiXCR anew, one entry per CDR3 protein. Of 530,000 or so distinct CDR3 sequences listed, 15% to 20% are singletons. Sequences were obtained from PBMCs or a T cell subset sorted from them (not recorded which). The receptors stem from an adult woman who had mild COVID-19 (a few samples of this study predate the infection). Cell type and time point are not known.

In its sample, this clonotype was seen a few times. The V call is TRBV20-1, the J call TRBJ1-2, with D unclear. The CDR3 extends over 14 amino acids. Germline assignment: CDR1 DFQATT and CDR2 SNEGSKA (reference sequence). The V end lost 3 bases, the J end lost 5 bases, and 16 bases lay between the germline ends. The CDR3 region is CSASGPLPQYGYTF. CDR3 in DNA: TGCAGTGCTAGTGGTCCGCTCCCCCAATATGGCTACACCTTC.

The chain links TRBV4-3 to TRBJ2-7, with D unresolved. This CDR3 comprises 15 residues. The ends were cut back, 4 bases at V and 0 bases at J, with 13 bases in the middle. The germline V gene has CDR1 LGHNA and CDR2 YSLEER. The CDR3 nucleotides are TGCGCCAGCAGCCCCTCACAGAGTTCCTCCTACGAGCAGTACTTC. Translated, it gives CASSPSQSSSYEQYF.

In its sample, this clonotype was seen a few times. The chain couples TRBV12-3 or TRBV12-4 to TRBJ1-5, with TRBD1 identical over 7 bases. V trimming: 1 base; J trimming: 1 base; junction bases outside the gene matches: 4. The CDR3 has 16 amino acids. The CDR3 sequence is CASSLGPGQSNQPQHF. The CDR3, as DNA: TGTGCCAGCAGTTTAGGACCGGGACAGAGCAATCAGCCCCAGCATTTT.

This clonotype was counted only a few times. The chain carries TRBV3-1 and TRBJ2-7; D remains ambiguous. This CDR3 is built from 12 residues. Germline CDR1 is LGHDT and CDR2 is YNNKEL (reference sequence). With 4 bases removed from V and 6 bases from J, the gap between germline ends came to 10 bases. CDR3 loop: CASSRLPAEQYF. CDR3 sequence (DNA): TGTGCCAGCAGCCGACTGCCGGCCGAGCAGTACTTC.

The chain uses TRBV10-3 and TRBJ2-7; 7 positions agree with TRBD1. Per the germline V gene, CDR1 is ENHRY and CDR2 is SYGVKD. V lost 2 bases to trimming and J lost 1 base; unmatched junction nucleotides: 8. There are 16 residues in the CDR3. The DNA of the CDR3 is TGTGCCATCAGTGAGGAGGGGGCCAGAAGTTCCTACGAGCAGTACTTC. Its protein product is CAISEEGARSSYEQYF.

In its sample, this clonotype was seen a few times. In DNA form, the CDR3 reads TGTGCCAGCACCCCACAGGGGGCTCGACAGCCCCAGCATTTT. It translates to CASTPQGARQPQHF. The chain joins TRBV21-1 to TRBJ1-5; whether TRBD1, the table's D call, matches the DNA was not checked. TRBV21-1 is given as a pseudogene. The CDR3 covers 14 residues.

This clonotype was observed a handful of times. The J gene is TRBJ1-1, the V gene TRBV7-9, with unresolved D. V dropped 7 bases and J dropped 1 base, with 13 bases sitting between them. The length of the CDR3 is 14 residues. Germline values: CDR1 SEHNR, CDR2 FQNEAQ (reference sequence). As DNA, the CDR3 is TGTGCCAGCACCGCGGGTTCTCCGAACACTGAAGCTTTCTTT. It codes for CASTAGSPNTEAFF. Drawing the rest from reference TRBV7-9 and TRBJ1-1, the complete variable domain is DTGVSQNPRHKITKRGQNVTFRCDPISEHNRLYWYRQTLGQGPEFLTYFQNEAQLEKSRLLSDRFSAERPKGSFSTLEIQRTEQGDSAMYLCASTAGSPNTEAFFGQGTRLTVV.

This clonotype was detected a few times. The chain uses TRBV4-1 and TRBJ2-2; D uncertain. Germline V gene data show CDR1 as MGHRA and CDR2 as YSYEKL. The CDR3 has 15 residues. V lost 0 bases, J lost 4 bases, and 9 bases lay in between. The CDR3 is CASSQEGRLTGELFF. The CDR3 nucleotides are TGCGCCAGCAGCCAAGAGGGCCGCCTCACCGGGGAGCTGTTTTTT.

Turning to this clonotype: A much bigger clone sits one base away, suggesting this may be a read error. The genes are TRBV11-3 and TRBJ2-7, with 8 bases identical to TRBD1. The CDR3 is 14 residues long. CDR1 and CDR2 from the germline V gene are SGHNT and YENEEA. Losses at the gene ends were 1 base for V and 4 bases for J; bases not matched to a gene: 3. CDR3: CASSLGTGMYEQYF. Here the CDR3 DNA reads TGTGCCAGCAGCTTAGGGACAGGGATGTACGAGCAGTACTTC.

V is TRBV19 and J is TRBJ2-1, with 10 bases that match TRBD2. The V and J ends lost 1 base and 2 bases, in that order; junction bases with no gene match: 2. From germline, CDR1 is LNHDA and CDR2 SQIVND (reference sequence). This CDR3 spans 16 amino acids. Here the CDR3 DNA reads TGTGCCAGTAGTATAGCACTAGCGGGAACCTACAATGAGCAGTTCTTC. Protein sequence: CASSIALAGTYNEQFF.

As DNA, the CDR3 is TGTGCCAGCGGACAGGACGCCCTTAGCAATCAGCCCCAGCATTTT. Its translation is CASGQDALSNQPQHF. The V gene is TRBV7-2, the J gene TRBJ1-5, with 7 bases aligning to TRBD1. Looked up from germline, CDR1 is SGHTA and CDR2 is FQGNSA. The V segment lost 8 bases and the J segment 0 bases; nucleotides outside the gene matches: 7. The CDR3 loop spans 15 amino acids.

There are a few counts of this clonotype. The chain carries TRBV19 and TRBJ1-6; tentatively, D is TRBD1 (6 bases). Germline CDR1 is LNHDA and CDR2 is SQIVND (reference sequence). The length of the CDR3 is 13 residues. Between the trimmed V and J ends, which lost 5 bases and 13 bases, there was a span of 15 bases. DNA for the CDR3: TGTGCCAGTAGTTTCACACAGGGTGAGCCCCTCCACTTT. It is translated as CASSFTQGEPLHF.

The CDR3 DNA follows: TGTGCCAGCAGTTCACAGGGAGCCCCAAGGGACTACGAGCAGTACTTC. Amino acid sequence: CASSSQGAPRDYEQYF. The V and J genes are TRBV5-5 and TRBJ2-7; tentative D call: TRBD1 (6 bases). Trimming removed 5 bases at V and 3 bases at J, with 21 bases between. This CDR3 contains 16 residues. Germline assignment: CDR1 SGHKS and CDR2 YYEKEE (reference sequence).

This clonotype was recorded many times. V is TRBV5-1 and J is TRBJ2-1; 8 nucleotides agree with TRBD2. With 0 bases clipped from V and 3 bases from J, the junction kept 5 bases outside the gene matches. Germline CDR1 is SGHRS and CDR2 is YFSETQ. The CDR3 contains 16 residues. The chain's CDR3 is CASSLASSGHYNEQFF. The CDR3 nucleotides read TGCGCCAGCAGCTTGGCCTCTAGCGGGCACTACAATGAGCAGTTCTTC.

This chain joins TRBV4-3 and TRBJ2-7; 7 positions match TRBD2. The CDR3 totals 16 residues. Germline assignment: CDR1 LGHNA and CDR2 YSLEER. V lost 2 bases to trimming and J lost 3 bases; unmatched junction nucleotides: 10. In DNA form, the CDR3 reads TGCGCCAGCAGCCAACAAACCGGGACTAACTACTACGAGCAGTACTTC. This gives the protein CASSQQTGTNYYEQYF.

Comment on this clonotype: The junction shows a germline mismatch at one end, possibly a read error. This sequence joins TRBV7-7 and TRBJ2-1; TRBD1 matches at 9 bases. The CDR3 is 15 amino acids. Per the germline V gene, CDR1 is SSHAT and CDR2 is FNYEAQ (reference sequence). CDR3 in DNA: TGTGCTAGCAGCCCCGACCGGGACAGGGCGGGGGAGCAGTTCTTC. This encodes CASSPDRDRAGEQFF.

This clonotype has a count of ten or more. The chain couples TRBV25-1 to TRBJ2-7; unclear D gene. Looked up from germline, CDR1 is MGHDK and CDR2 is SYGVNS. The CDR3 runs to 11 residues. V shed 9 bases and J shed 4 bases, with 10 bases lying between them. CDR3 in amino acids: CASGLGYEQYF. CDR3 DNA sequence: TGTGCCAGTGGGCTCGGGTACGAGCAGTACTTC.

This clonotype was found many times. The junction does not match germline at one end; this may be a read error. The chain joins TRBV12-3 or TRBV12-4 to TRBJ2-3; 13 bases agree with TRBD2. The CDR3 is 15 residues long. The CDR3 region is CASSLGTSGADTQYF. CDR3 coding DNA: TGCGCCAGCAGCTTGGGGACTAGCGGGGCAGATACGCAGTATTTT.

This clonotype turned up a few times. The CDR3 here is CASRSRGTNTEAFF. The CDR3 nucleotides are TGTGCCAGCAGGAGCCGCGGGACGAACACTGAAGCTTTCTTT. The rearrangement joins TRBV7-9 to TRBJ1-1; D is perhaps TRBD1 (5 bases). The CDR3 has 14 amino acids. CDR1 and CDR2 (germline): SEHNR, FQNEAQ (reference sequence). Trimming shortened V by 6 bases and J by 1 base, and 12 bases separated the two germline ends.

The chain has TRBV7-2 and TRBJ2-2; 14 bases line up with TRBD2. The ends lost 3 bases at V and 7 bases at J; junction bases unmatched: 10. CDR1 SGHTA and CDR2 FQGNSA come from the germline V gene. The CDR3 sequence is 18 residues long. The CDR3 region is CASSFSAGLAGGGGELFF. The CDR3, as DNA: TGTGCCAGCAGCTTTAGCGCAGGACTAGCGGGAGGTGGCGGGGAGCTGTTTTTT.

This clonotype was counted only a few times. The V gene is TRBV7-2, the J gene TRBJ2-5; tentatively, D is TRBD1 (6 bases). Trimming pared 5 bases from V and 5 bases from J, leaving 15 bases between. This CDR3 spans 14 amino acids. In germline, CDR1 is SGHTA, CDR2 FQGNSA. The CDR3 here is CASSPGLRGETQYF. The CDR3 DNA follows: TGTGCCAGCAGCCCAGGGCTGAGGGGGGAGACCCAGTACTTC.

This clonotype turned up a few times. V and J are TRBV9 and TRBJ1-6, with 8 bases fitting TRBD1. This CDR3 has 15 amino acids. Germline loops: CDR1 SGDLS, CDR2 YYNGEE. V trimming: 5 bases; J trimming: 7 bases; junction bases outside the gene matches: 8. The CDR3 region has the DNA TGTGCCAGCAGTCCACGGACAGGGATAAATTCACCCCTCCACTTT. This sequence encodes CASSPRTGINSPLHF.

V and J are TRBV7-2 and TRBJ1-2, with TRBD1 matching over 10 bases. The V and J ends lost 4 bases and 7 bases, in that order; junction bases with no gene match: 9. Germline lookup yields CDR1 SGHTA and CDR2 FQGNSA. This CDR3 spans 15 amino acids. The CDR3 region has the DNA TGTGCCAGCAGCTCTGGACAGGGGGAAATATTTGGCTACACCTTC. This encodes CASSSGQGEIFGYTF.

This clonotype was detected only a few times. The junction differs from germline at one of its ends, possibly a read error. This rearrangement joins TRBV7-7 to TRBJ2-3; 11 bases map to TRBD2. CDR1 and CDR2 (germline): SSHAT, FNYEAQ (reference sequence). The CDR3 has 15 amino acids. Here the CDR3 reads CASSPTSGTTDTQYF. CDR3 DNA sequence: TGTGCTAGCAGCCCGACTAGCGGGACTACAGATACGCAGTATTTT.